Below, 9 T cell receptor beta chains from the same sample are listed, as sequenced in a study of T cell responses to AZD1222 COVID-19 vaccine. Produced via immunoSEQ multiplex PCR; TCRdb's table is partial and in-frame only. Of under 150,000 clones listed, roughly 89% were seen once; the top ten hold 0.9% to 1.4%. The material sequenced was peripheral blood, taken 28 days after the second AZD1222 dose. The receptors come from an adult who received the AZD1222 COVID-19 vaccine.

This clone was counted a single time. This chain connects TRBV7-2 to TRBJ1-1, with D tentatively TRBD1 (5 bases). Trimming took off 2 bases at V and 1 base at J, with 8 bases between the two ends. This CDR3 region has 14 residues. Germline lookup yields CDR1 SGHTA and CDR2 FQGNSA. The CDR3 protein is CASSLIRGNTEAFF. The CDR3 nucleotides read TGTGCCAGCAGCTTAATAAGGGGGAACACTGAAGCTTTCTTT.

The chain employs TRBV6-5 and TRBJ2-3; D uncertain. The CDR3 extends over 14 amino acids. Per the germline V gene, CDR1 is MNHEY and CDR2 is SVGAGI. Trimming cost V 0 bases and J 6 bases, with 10 bases left between them. The chain's CDR3 is CASSYSVNADTQYF. For the CDR3, the DNA is TGTGCCAGCAGTTACTCCGTAAATGCGGATACGCAGTATTTT.

The chain couples TRBV25-1 to TRBJ1-2, with D perhaps TRBD1 (5 bases). Deletions cut 2 bases from V and 7 bases from J, with 14 bases between. This CDR3 has 14 amino acids. Germline V gene data show CDR1 as MGHDK and CDR2 as SYGVNS. DNA of the CDR3: TGTGCCAGCAGTGAAATTGGCAGGGAGGGTGGCTACACCTTC. This translates into CASSEIGREGGYTF.

The rearrangement links TRBV4-1 to TRBJ1-4, with 7 bases that match TRBD1. The length of the CDR3 is 18 residues. The germline V gene has CDR1 MGHRA and CDR2 YSYEKL. V dropped 2 bases and J dropped 0; count of bases not matched to a gene: 9. CDR3 in amino acids: CASSQPGQRKATNEKLFF. CDR3 sequence (DNA): TGCGCCAGCAGCCAACCGGGACAGAGAAAGGCAACTAATGAAAAACTGTTTTTT.

The chain uses TRBV12-3 or TRBV12-4 and TRBJ2-1; no reliable D call. The V gene lost 6 bases and the J gene lost 8 bases, with 14 bases spanning the gap. The CDR3 runs 13 residues. The CDR3 region has the DNA TGTGCCAGCAGCCCCCTCAGACTCCATGAGCAGTTCTTC. Its protein is CASSPLRLHEQFF.

The gene calls are TRBV7-7 and TRBJ2-2; TRBD1 aligns across 11 bases. Looked up from germline, CDR1 is SSHAT and CDR2 is FNYEAQ (reference sequence). V shed 7 bases, J shed 7 bases, and the junction held 5 bases outside the gene matches. This CDR3 contains 14 residues. CDR3 nucleotides: TGTGCCAGCACCGGACAGGGGGCGGGCGGGGAGCTGTTTTTT. Protein sequence: CASTGQGAGGELFF.

The chain employs TRBV4-3 and TRBJ1-2; perhaps TRBD1 as D (6 bases). CDR3 size: 15 residues. CDR1 is LGHNA, CDR2 YSLEER, per germline. V gave up 2 bases and J gave up 4 bases, with 14 bases separating them. CDR3 residues: CASSQYRVSLYGYTF. The DNA of the CDR3 is TGCGCCAGCAGCCAATACAGGGTCTCCCTCTATGGCTACACCTTC.

This clone has only a few counts. The chain recombines TRBV7-6 with TRBJ1-2, with 7 bases aligning to TRBD1. V was clipped by 5 bases and J by 8 bases; unmatched bases: 8. There are 13 residues in the CDR3. CDR1 and CDR2 (germline): SGHVS, FNYEAQ. CDR3 sequence: CASSPNRGWGYTF. The CDR3, as DNA: TGTGCCAGCAGCCCGAACAGGGGTTGGGGCTACACCTTC. Together with reference TRBV7-6 and TRBJ1-2, the CDR3 gives the full variable domain: GAGVSQSPRYKVTKRGQDVALRCDPISGHVSLYWYRQALGQGPEFLTYFNYEAQQDKSGLPNDRFSAERPEGSISTLTIQRTEQRDSAMYRCASSPNRGWGYTFGSGTRLTVV.

The V gene is TRBV10-3, the J gene TRBJ2-2, with 7 bases fitting TRBD2. Trimming at V came to 3 bases and at J to 5 bases, leaving 15 bases not matched to a gene. Germline values: CDR1 ENHRY, CDR2 SYGVKD. This CDR3 region has 18 residues. The CDR3 coding sequence is TGTGCCATCAGTGACCAGGGAGGGAGGACGACGGGTACCGGGGAGCTGTTTTTT. As protein: CAISDQGGRTTGTGELFF.